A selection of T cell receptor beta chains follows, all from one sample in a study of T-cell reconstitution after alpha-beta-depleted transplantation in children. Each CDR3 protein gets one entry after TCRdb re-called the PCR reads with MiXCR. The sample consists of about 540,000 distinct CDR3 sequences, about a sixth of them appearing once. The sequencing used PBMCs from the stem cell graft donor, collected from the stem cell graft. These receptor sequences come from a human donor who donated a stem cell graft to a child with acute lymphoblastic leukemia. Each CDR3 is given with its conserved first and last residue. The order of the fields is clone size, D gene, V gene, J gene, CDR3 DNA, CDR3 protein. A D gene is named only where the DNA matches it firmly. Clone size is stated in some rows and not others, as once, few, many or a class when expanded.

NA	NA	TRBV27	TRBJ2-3	TGTGCCAGCAGTTTCCTACCTCCCTTGACGGATACGCAGTATTTT	CASSFLPPLTDTQYF
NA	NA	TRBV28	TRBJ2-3	TGTGCCAGCGGGAGAACTAGCACAGATACGCAGTATTTT	CASGRTSTDTQYF
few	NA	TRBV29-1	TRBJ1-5	TGCAGCGTTGCAAGGGGTGAAGGCCAGCCCCAGCATTTT	CSVARGEGQPQHF
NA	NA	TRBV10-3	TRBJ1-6	TGTGCCATCAGTGCCGGGGCCTATTCACCCCTCCACTTT	CAISAGAYSPLHF
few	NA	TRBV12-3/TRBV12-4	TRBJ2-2	TGTGCCAGCAGTTTTGTCAGGGGACCCGGGGAGCTGTTTTTT	CASSFVRGPGELFF
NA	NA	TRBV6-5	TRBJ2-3	TGTGCCAGCAGTTACTCCCTGGCGGGGCCGACAGATACGCAGTATTTT	CASSYSLAGPTDTQYF
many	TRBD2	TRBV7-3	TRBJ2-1	TGTGCCAGCAGCTTAACTTCTAGCGGGTGGCTCAATGAGCAGTTCTTC	CASSLTSSGWLNEQFF
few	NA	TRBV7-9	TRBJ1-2	TGTGCCAGCAGCTTAGCGGGGGTTGAAGGCTACACCTTC	CASSLAGVEGYTF
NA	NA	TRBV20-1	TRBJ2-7	TGCAGTGCCCGGGACCTACTAGGGAGCTACGAGCAGTACTTC	CSARDLLGSYEQYF
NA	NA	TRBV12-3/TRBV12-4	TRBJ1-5	TGTGCCAGCACGGCAACCCCGGGAGGGGGTCAGCCCCAGCATTTT	CASTATPGGGQPQHF
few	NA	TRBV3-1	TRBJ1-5	TGTGCCAGCAGCCAAGGAGGGGGAGGGTTTTTTAATCAGCCCCAGCATTTT	CASSQGGGGFFNQPQHF
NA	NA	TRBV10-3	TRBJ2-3	TGTGCCATCAGTCCGGGAAACACAGATACGCAGTATTTT	CAISPGNTDTQYF
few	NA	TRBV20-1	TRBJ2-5	TGCAGTGCTACTGGGGTTGGTGAGACCCAGTACTTC	CSATGVGETQYF
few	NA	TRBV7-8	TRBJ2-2	TGTGCCAGCAGCCCTTATCGACAAGGGACCGGGGAGCTGTTTTTT	CASSPYRQGTGELFF
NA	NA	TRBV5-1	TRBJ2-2	TGCGCCAGCAGCTTGGCCGGGGGGCTGAACACCGGGGAGCTGTTTTTT	CASSLAGGLNTGELFF
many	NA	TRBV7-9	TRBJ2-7	TGTGCCAGCAGCTGGGGAGCCTACGAGCAGTACTTC	CASSWGAYEQYF
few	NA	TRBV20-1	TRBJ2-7	TGCAGTGCTAGAGAAGGAAGGGGAAGGTTTGTCCAGCAGTACTTC	CSAREGRGRFVQQYF
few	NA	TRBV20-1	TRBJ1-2	TGCAGTGCTAGCCCAGGCTACACCTTC	CSASPGYTF
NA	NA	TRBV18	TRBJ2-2	TGTGCCAGCTCACCACCGGGGACACAGAACACCGGGGAGCTGTTTTTT	CASSPPGTQNTGELFF
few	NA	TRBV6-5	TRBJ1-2	TGTGCCAGCAGTTACGGTCAGAAGTATGGCTACACCTTC	CASSYGQKYGYTF
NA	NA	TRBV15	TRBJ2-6	TGTGCCACCAGCAGGAAGAGAGGAGGGGCGGAGGGGGCCAACGTCCTGACTTTC	CATSRKRGGAEGANVLTF
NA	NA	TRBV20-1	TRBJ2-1	TGCAGTGCTAGAGGGCTTGTGGCGGGAAGATTACACAATGAGCAGTTCTTC	CSARGLVAGRLHNEQFF
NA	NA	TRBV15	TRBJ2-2	TGTGCCACCAGCAGAGATAGCAACACCGGGGAGCTGTTTTTT	CATSRDSNTGELFF
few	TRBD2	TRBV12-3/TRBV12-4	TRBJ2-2	TGTGCCAGCATGCGCGCGGGAGGTGTCGGGGAGCTGTTTTTT	CASMRAGGVGELFF
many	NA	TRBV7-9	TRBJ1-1	TGTGCCAGCAGCTTAGAGCTGAACACTGAAGCTTTCTTT	CASSLELNTEAFF
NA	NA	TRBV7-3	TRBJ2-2	TGTGCCAGCAGCTGGGGAGAGGCCGGGGAGCTGTTTTTT	CASSWGEAGELFF
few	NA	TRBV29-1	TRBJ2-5	TGCAGCGTTAAATTTGGCGGGGAGACCCAGTACTTC	CSVKFGGETQYF
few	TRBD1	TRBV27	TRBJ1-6	TGTGCCAGCACCAAAAATCAGGGGGAGGGCAATTCACCCCTCCACTTT	CASTKNQGEGNSPLHF
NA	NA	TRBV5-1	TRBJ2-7	TGCGCCAGCAGCACCATTCCGGGAGCCCCATACGAGCAGTACTTC	CASSTIPGAPYEQYF
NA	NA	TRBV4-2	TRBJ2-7	TGTGCCAGCAGCCAAGGTCGGTTGTACGAGCAGTACTTC	CASSQGRLYEQYF
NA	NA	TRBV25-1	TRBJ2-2	TGTGCCAGCAGTGAACACGGTAGAAGCACCGGGGAGCTGTTTTTT	CASSEHGRSTGELFF
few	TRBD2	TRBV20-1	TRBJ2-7	TGCAGTGCTAGAGAAAGCCCCGGGACTAGCGGGAGAGGATGGACCTACGAGCAGTACTTC	CSARESPGTSGRGWTYEQYF